What follows is one TCR beta chain and its context. Its antigen remains undetermined. Base qualities are not provided; no much larger clone lies one nucleotide away. The protocol used for the library was the immunoSEQ multiplex PCR assay. A mixture of 60 forward primers for TCR Vbeta segments and 13 reverse primers for TCR Jbeta segments was used in the multiplex PCR. The CDR3 region of rearranged TCR beta genes was amplified from genomic DNA by a multiplex PCR assay. The Illumina HiSeq System was used to sequence the amplified TCR beta libraries as 87-base-pair reads. The study's processing was this. A later analysis tallied 75 million to 95 million unique TCR beta chains across the 640 or so repertoires, and roughly 11 million of those chains were shared by two or more donors. Raw reads were error-corrected and collapsed into unique sequences by a nearest-neighbor algorithm in which closely related sequences were merged to remove PCR and sequencing errors. V, D and J gene segments were assigned by aligning CDR3 sequences to IMGT reference sequences. Each retained sequence needed at least a six-nucleotide match to both a V gene segment and a J gene segment. A rearrangement counted as productive if the CDR3 had no stop codons and remained in frame with V and J, and every other rearrangement counted as non-productive. CDR3 was defined by IMGT convention, running from the second conserved V-encoded cysteine to the conserved J-encoded phenylalanine. The earlier analysis of about 590 of the donors excluded sequences that lacked an unambiguous match to a single V gene segment. An earlier analysis of several hundred of the donors called V segments functional above 56.7% productive rearrangements and segregating when the between-donor standard deviation exceeded 5%. To diagnose cytomegalovirus status from the catalog of TCR beta chain sequences, a statistical classification framework was built. A later analysis assigned V and J genes by comparing TCR nucleotide sequences with IMGT/GENE-DB human TR gene sequences. In a later analysis, CDR3 sequences and most-parsimonious VDJ recombination scenarios were assigned using the TCRdist pipeline. A later analysis defined each TCR beta chain by its CDR3 amino acid sequence plus V-gene family, and excluded reads lacking a unique V-gene family. As a way to deal with suspected cross-contamination and a sequencing artifact, a later analysis dropped roughly 620 nucleotide sequences that were highly shared and had low generation probability. In a later analysis, a clonal expansion index was calculated for each public chain from normalized within-repertoire ranks of inferred template counts. A later analysis computed generation probabilities with a VDJ recombination model fitted to out-of-frame rearrangements, and checked the results against IGoR. Hypergeometric tests were used in a later analysis to score TCR-TCR, TCR-HLA and TCR-CMV co-occurrence, with a repertoire-size bias correction applied to the TCR pairs. A later analysis estimated false discovery rates by permuting HLA or CMV assignments 20 times. In a later analysis, co-occurring TCRs were grouped using DBSCAN, and TCRdist sequence similarity was added for clustering within HLA-allele-positive subsets. Repertoires with fewer than 30,000 or more than 120,000 public chains, plus five repertoires with anomalous nucleotide sharing, were excluded from co-occurrence clustering. The source is immuneACCESS, and TCRdb retained only in-frame sequences with V and J called. Part of the clones is not carried over; for the studies checked, unresolved V genes explain less than half of this, and the remainder is unexplained. D and trimming were read from the DNA, whereas the V and J calls and clone size are those reported in that table. The sample has roughly 110,000 clones on record, 65% to 85% of them singletons. The ten largest clones take up approximately 2.2% of the sample.

From the germline V gene (reference sequence), CDR1 is LNHNV and CDR2 is YYDKDF. Cut back by 3 bases and 1 base, the V and J ends lie 10 bases apart. Spanning cysteine to phenylalanine, the CDR3 consists of 14 amino acids. Only CDR3 DNA is held: 42 bases, read in frame from base 1. The cohort consisted of fewer than 700 healthy bone marrow donors. At the time of sampling, all cohort members were nominally healthy, though unrecorded immune exposures were likely present. The donor tested CMV seronegative, placing the donor among the 300 to 400 seronegative members of the cohort. Every donor gave a peripheral blood sample, and the peripheral blood mononuclear cells from that sample were used for TCR beta sequencing. Genomic DNA was extracted from the blood cell samples with the Qiagen DNeasy Blood Extraction Kit. This sample was included in a study of cytomegalovirus exposure and HLA in healthy donors (dated by TCRdb to about 2017). About the full investigation: An earlier analysis of more than 550 of the donors reported 276 Gb of sequence data and 117 million unique TCR beta sequences obtained from about 170 million T cells. An early release that covered some 630 HLA-typed donors contained approximately 300 gigabases of sequencing data and about 84 million unique TCR sequences. Of the roughly 410 genotyped donors, more than 75% were placed in the genetic ancestry cluster associated with self-reported Caucasian donors. Every repertoire in the discovery cohort had been generated on one and the same sequencing platform. Across under 500 genotyped donors of the cohort, an average of roughly 250,000 unique TCR beta nucleotide sequences per donor were sequenced, and approximately 17% of those sequences were non-productive. Roughly 5 DR-DQ haplotypes were treated as single units for association and clustering because of strong linkage in the cohort. To decide whether each TCR beta V gene segment behaved as functional or pseudogenic, an earlier analysis of some 600 of the donors relied on high-throughput TCR beta sequencing. HLA typing included class I and class II loci at four-digit resolution. The aim of the study was to test whether cataloging public T cell receptors could identify signatures of past pathogen exposure. The T cell repertoires of 700 or so subjects were profiled by immunosequencing and related to cytomegalovirus serostatus. A later genetic analysis took genome-wide SNP genotypes for about three fifths of the roughly 670 donors and used that subset as a discovery cohort. To predict cytomegalovirus infection status, the study brought together high-throughput TCR immunosequencing, statistical association of individual TCRs with disease status, and machine learning. A later analysis re-examined previously published TCR beta repertoires from 600 to 700 donors and added high-resolution HLA genotyping to investigate patterns of TCR occurrence. Along with the approximately 700-subject first cohort, a separate validation cohort of over a hundred different subjects was used. The later analysis used no new phenotypic data to find candidate immune exposures, relying instead on TCR beta sequences and their occurrence across donors. The number of typed donors differed by locus: about 629-640 for A, B, C, DRB1 and DQB1; some 500 for DQA1; some 610 for DPA1; and around 470 for DPB1. Donor age, sex, ethnicity and CMV serostatus were compiled alongside the repertoire data.

The full study reports these points: In a later analysis, the rate of TCR association differed among HLA loci, with DRB1 alleles having the most associated TCRs and HLA-C alleles having the fewest. According to a later analysis, parvovirus B19, influenza, CMV and Epstein-Barr virus appeared linked to several top co-occurrence clusters. A later analysis associated 15,000 or so TCR beta sequences with specific HLA alleles at a false discovery rate of 0.05. Because some donors lacked HLA typing at each locus, the association tests relied only on the typed subset. Because the 87-base-pair reads could not distinguish some IMGT-functional V segments, including TRBV6-2 and TRBV6-3, those segments were excluded. Across donors, most TCR sequences were observed very rarely, whereas some public TCRs were present in many individuals. A cluster of highly shared sequence variants was judged likely to be a technical artifact of the sequencing pipeline. Presence/absence analyses assumed roughly uniform sequencing depth across donors, an assumption that may not hold. According to a later analysis, most CMV-associated TCR beta chains appeared to be HLA-restricted, and the HLA associations seemed to be driven largely by CMV exposure. In an earlier analysis of 587 of the donors, most TCR beta V segments were observed in productive rearrangements about 87% or about 30% of the time, broadly matching IMGT annotations. Correlated functional status among segregating V segments might be attributable to linkage disequilibrium, but an unknown experimental factor could not be ruled out. It was suggested by the authors that the approach could potentially be generalized to other disease states and immunological phenotypes. A few of the identified cytomegalovirus-associated TCR beta chains were confirmed in vitro to be specific for cytomegalovirus antigens. CMV serostatus was the only immune exposure information available for the cohort. Only TCR beta chains were sequenced in this cohort, and the absence of alpha or paired-chain data limited detectable features. V-gene and J-gene trimming of TCR beta chains was associated with a missense DCLRE1C variant in a later genetic analysis, and the association was replicated in an independent cohort. The study listed approximately 160 TCR beta chains as associated with cytomegalovirus. Because counts were too low, approximately 15 rarely observed V segments, including chromosome 9 orphons, were excluded from the earlier analysis of about 500 of the donors. A further reported finding was that TCR beta sequences accurately predicted the HLA-A and HLA-B alleles for most subjects in the first cohort. Assigning TCR associations to individual alleles was difficult when HLA alleles, especially DR and DQ, strongly co-occurred. Cytomegalovirus status was reported to be diagnosed by the classifier with high specificity and sensitivity in both the original and validation cohorts. Compared with the approximately 710-donor mean, donors in an Asian-associated ancestry cluster had fewer N-insertions in productive TCRs, according to a later genetic analysis. In a later analysis, HLA-associated TCR beta chains showed more clonal expansion and lower generation probabilities than non-associated chains that were equally common.

The sequenced sample was PBMCs. In this chain, TRBV15 is recombined with TRBJ2-7, with the D gene call left open. The receptor's source is a man aged 25-45 years in good health and CMV-seronegative. The base sequence is TGTGCCACCAGCAGGGCCCTCAGATCCTACGAGCAGTACTTC. This yields the protein CATSRALRSYEQYF. The full variable domain, with segments outside the CDR3 supplied by the reference TRBV15 and TRBJ2-7 proteins, appears as DAMVIQNPRYQVTQFGKPVTLSCSQTLNHNVMYWYQQKSSQAPKLLFHYYDKDFNNEADTPDNFQSRRPNTSFCFLDIRSPGLGDTAMYLCATSRALRSYEQYFGPGTRLTVT.